This TCR beta chain emerged from a study of T cells in Graves' hyperthyroidism and ophthalmopathy. What was amplified from RNA transcripts were TCR beta CDR3 regions. Carried out on the TCR CDR3, a first-round RT-PCR used the HTBI primer set. Each CDR3 protein is one row after TCRdb ran MiXCR on the multiplex PCR reads. The sample comprises under 300,000 distinct CDR3 sequences, roughly 14% of which are singletons, and roughly 8% rests with the top ten. This clonotype was counted only a few times. The junction departs from germline at one end; a sequencing error may be responsible. The CDR3 sequence is 12 residues long. Per the germline V gene, CDR1 is MDHEN and CDR2 is SYDVKM.

The V gene is TRBV28, the J gene TRBJ2-5, with a weak D call TRBD1 (6 bases). The sample was blood. The TCR originated in a woman in her twenties or thirties with Graves' hyperthyroidism that later progressed to Graves' ophthalmopathy. The chain's CDR3 is CASSFGGGPYHF. CDR3 coding DNA: TGTGCCAGCAGTTTCGGTGGGGGCCCCTACCACTTC.